This TCR beta chain was profiled in a study of OX40 agonist ivuxolimab in advanced cancers. Background on the study: In this cohort, patients received ivuxolimab, an agonistic anti-OX40 (CD134) antibody. General study results and limits: Both CD4+ and CD8+ T cell populations in blood had undergone clonal expansion by week 6 at 0.1 to 3.0 mg/kg. CD4+ T cells averaged fewer expanded clones than CD8+ T cells.

The protocol was immunoSEQ multiplex PCR, while the TCRdb copy is restricted to in-frame clones and leaves out a portion. The data show 60,000 to 80,000 clones, roughly 89% seen once. This clone was seen only once. Its antigen is as yet unknown. This sample comprised CD4+ or CD8+ T cells sorted from blood, obtained in a trial of the OX40 agonist ivuxolimab. The receptor comes from an adult with an advanced solid tumor such as melanoma, head and neck, liver or kidney cancer.

This CDR3 is CASKRGQGVDEQYF. The CDR3 coding sequence is TGTGCCAGCAAGAGGGGACAGGGGGTCGACGAGCAGTACTTC. The chain employs TRBV13 and TRBJ2-7; 11 bases are a match to TRBD1. J lost 5 bases, V lost 7 bases, and 7 bases had no gene match. The CDR3 sequence is 14 residues long. Germline assignment: CDR1 PRHDT and CDR2 FYEKMQ (reference sequence).